A selection of T cell receptor beta chains follows, all from one sample in a study of blood T cell repertoires in COVID-19. This table comes from immunoSEQ multiplex PCR, and its TCRdb copy is limited to in-frame clones, with some not included. Of 60,000 to 85,000 clones listed, approximately 83% are singletons. Sequenced material: peripheral blood. These receptors were collected from a man of 80 years or more with acute or convalescent COVID-19. The CDR3 runs from the conserved cysteine through the conserved F or W. A D gene is named only where the DNA matches it firmly. A row's size may be missing; if present it is once, few, many or a size class.

j_call,clone_size,d_call,v_call,cdr3_aa,cdr3_nt
TRBJ2-7,-,TRBD1,TRBV2,CASSGGQTYEQYF,TGTGCCAGCAGTGGGGGACAGACCTACGAGCAGTACTTC
TRBJ1-2,-,-,TRBV9,CASSVGGSGGYTF,TGTGCCAGCAGCGTAGGAGGCTCCGGTGGCTACACCTTC
TRBJ1-6,-,-,TRBV18,CASSPLPGSDSPLHF,TGTGCCAGCTCACCACTTCCGGGGTCGGATTCACCCCTCCACTTT
TRBJ1-6,-,-,TRBV18,CASSLASGSHSPLHF,TGTGCCAGCTCACTCGCCTCAGGGTCCCATTCACCCCTCCACTTT
TRBJ2-3,-,TRBD2,TRBV5-6,CASSFLWREVTDTQYF,TGTGCCAGCAGCTTCTTATGGCGGGAGGTCACAGATACGCAGTATTTT
TRBJ1-1,-,-,TRBV6-5,CASSSTGMNTEAFF,TGTGCCAGCAGTTCGACAGGCATGAACACTGAAGCTTTCTTT
TRBJ2-7,-,TRBD2,TRBV4-1,CASSQGVSVAGAYEQYF,TGCGCCAGCAGCCAGGGGGTTTCGGTAGCGGGGGCCTACGAGCAGTACTTC
TRBJ1-1,-,TRBD1,TRBV2,CASSGDSSLRAFF,TGTGCCAGCAGTGGGGACAGTAGCCTACGAGCTTTCTTT
TRBJ2-1,-,TRBD1,TRBV6-2/TRBV6-3,CASSYPGQGHNEQFF,TGTGCCAGCAGTTACCCGGGACAGGGACACAATGAGCAGTTCTTC
TRBJ2-4,once,-,TRBV6-2/TRBV6-3,CASSQQGQAKNIQYF,TGTGCCAGCAGCCAACAGGGCCAAGCCAAAAACATTCAGTACTTC
TRBJ2-6,large,-,TRBV9,CASSPYGGANVLTF,TGTGCCAGCAGCCCCTACGGGGGGGCCAACGTCCTGACTTTC
TRBJ1-4,-,-,TRBV7-9,CASSEGLTGLTNEKLFF,TGTGCCAGCAGCGAAGGACTTACAGGGTTGACTAATGAAAAACTGTTTTTT
TRBJ2-1,-,-,TRBV28,CASNLVTSGDEQFF,TGTGCCAGCAACTTGGTTACGTCCGGGGATGAGCAGTTCTTC
TRBJ1-1,few,-,TRBV7-2,CASSLSRENEAFF,TGTGCCAGCAGCTTAAGCAGGGAAAATGAAGCTTTCTTT
TRBJ1-4,-,TRBD1,TRBV19,CASSIQGTGLLEKLFF,TGTGCCAGTAGTATACAGGGGACAGGGCTCTTAGAAAAACTGTTTTTT
TRBJ2-5,-,-,TRBV29-1,CSVEVLRDNQETQYF,TGCAGCGTTGAAGTACTTAGGGACAACCAAGAGACCCAGTACTTC
TRBJ2-5,-,TRBD2,TRBV2,CASSEGVLAGAETQYF,TGTGCCAGCAGTGAAGGTGTACTAGCGGGAGCAGAGACCCAGTACTTC
TRBJ2-7,-,TRBD2,TRBV27,CASSLKGGSGSSGTYEQYF,TGTGCCAGCAGTTTAAAGGGGGGTAGCGGGAGTTCAGGAACCTACGAGCAGTACTTC
TRBJ1-4,-,TRBD1,TRBV5-1,CASSRNGQGSNEKLFF,TGCGCCAGCAGCCGCAATGGACAGGGGTCTAATGAAAAACTGTTTTTT
TRBJ2-2,-,-,TRBV10-1,CASSRTANTGELFF,TGCGCCAGCAGCCGGACAGCCAACACCGGGGAGCTGTTTTTT
TRBJ2-2,-,TRBD2,TRBV7-2,CASSRGGQTGELFF,TGTGCCAGCAGCCGGGGGGGCCAAACCGGGGAGCTGTTTTTT
TRBJ2-2,-,TRBD2,TRBV5-4,CASTSSSGRGAGELFF,TGTGCCAGCACCTCCTCTAGCGGGAGAGGGGCCGGGGAGCTGTTTTTT
TRBJ2-1,-,-,TRBV5-1,CASSLGAGSNEQFF,TGCGCCAGCAGCTTGGGGGCAGGGTCCAATGAGCAGTTCTTC
TRBJ2-5,-,TRBD1,TRBV6-5,CASNRQGWYQETQYF,TGTGCCAGCAATAGACAGGGATGGTACCAAGAGACCCAGTACTTC
TRBJ2-4,-,-,TRBV11-2,CASSSSDKNIQYF,TGTGCCAGCAGCTCCAGTGACAAAAACATTCAGTACTTC
TRBJ2-2,-,-,TRBV11-2,CASSLGGQRLFSGELFF,TGTGCCAGCAGCTTAGGTGGACAGAGGCTTTTTTCCGGGGAGCTGTTTTTT
TRBJ2-5,-,TRBD2,TRBV28,CASSPSLGLAVGDQETQYF,TGTGCCAGCAGCCCCTCCTTGGGACTAGCGGTGGGGGACCAAGAGACCCAGTACTTC
TRBJ2-7,-,TRBD1,TRBV27,CASSPGTGRSSYEQYF,TGTGCCAGCAGTCCGGGGACAGGGAGGAGCTCCTACGAGCAGTACTTC
TRBJ1-1,-,TRBD1,TRBV3-1/TRBV3-2,CASSPTGDTEAFF,TGTGCCAGCAGCCCTACAGGGGACACTGAAGCTTTCTTT
TRBJ2-7,-,TRBD2,TRBV13,CASSPPGLAVPVYEQYF,TGTGCCAGCAGCCCCCCGGGACTAGCGGTTCCGGTCTACGAGCAGTACTTC
TRBJ1-2,-,-,TRBV11-1,CASSLEAQGLYGYTF,TGTGCCAGCAGCTTAGAGGCCCAGGGACTCTATGGCTACACCTTC
TRBJ1-5,few,TRBD1,TRBV11-2,CASSHRGGNQPQHF,TGTGCCAGCAGCCACAGGGGAGGCAATCAGCCCCAGCATTTT
TRBJ2-2,-,TRBD1,TRBV27,CASSLPGQGSGELFF,TGTGCCAGCAGTCTACCGGGACAGGGGTCCGGGGAGCTGTTTTTT
TRBJ2-7,-,TRBD1,TRBV2,CASGKDRGSSYEQYF,TGTGCCAGCGGGAAGGACAGGGGATCTTCCTACGAGCAGTACTTC
TRBJ1-2,-,-,TRBV29-1,CSVLPITTGRGYTF,TGCAGCGTCCTCCCCATTACTACAGGACGCGGCTACACCTTC